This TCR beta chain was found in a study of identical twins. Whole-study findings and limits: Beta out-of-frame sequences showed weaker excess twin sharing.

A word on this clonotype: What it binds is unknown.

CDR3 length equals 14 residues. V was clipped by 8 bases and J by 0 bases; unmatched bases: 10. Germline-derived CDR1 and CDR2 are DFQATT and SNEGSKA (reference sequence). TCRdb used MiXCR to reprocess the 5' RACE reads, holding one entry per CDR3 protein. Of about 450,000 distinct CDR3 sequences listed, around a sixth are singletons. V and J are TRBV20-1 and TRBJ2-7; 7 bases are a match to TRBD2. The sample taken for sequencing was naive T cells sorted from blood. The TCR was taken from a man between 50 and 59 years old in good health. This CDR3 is CSPRLALPSYEQYF. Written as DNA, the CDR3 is TGCAGTCCCAGACTAGCCCTCCCCTCCTACGAGCAGTACTTC.